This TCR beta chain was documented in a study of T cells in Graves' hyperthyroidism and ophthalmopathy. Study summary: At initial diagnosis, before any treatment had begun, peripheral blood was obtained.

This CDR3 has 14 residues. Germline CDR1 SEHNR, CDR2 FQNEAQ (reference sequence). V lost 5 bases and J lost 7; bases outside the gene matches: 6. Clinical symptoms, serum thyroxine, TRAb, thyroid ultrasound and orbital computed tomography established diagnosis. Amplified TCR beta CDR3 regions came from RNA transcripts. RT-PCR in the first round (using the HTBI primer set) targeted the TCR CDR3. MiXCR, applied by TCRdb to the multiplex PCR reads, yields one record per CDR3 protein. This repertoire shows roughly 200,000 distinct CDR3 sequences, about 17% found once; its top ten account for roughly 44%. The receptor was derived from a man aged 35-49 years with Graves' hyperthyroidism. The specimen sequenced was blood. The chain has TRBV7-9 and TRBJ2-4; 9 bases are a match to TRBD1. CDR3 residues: CASSPGQGTNIQYF. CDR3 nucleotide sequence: TGTGCCAGCAGCCCAGGACAGGGGACCAACATTCAGTACTTC.